These 26 T cell receptor beta chains were all obtained from the same sample, sequenced in a study of PD-L1 blockade in urothelial cancer. The data were produced by immunoSEQ multiplex PCR, yet TCRdb's version contains in-frame clones alone and is incomplete. This table holds approximately 46,000 clones, about 80% found once. The input for sequencing was PBMCs, taken around atezolizumab (anti-PD-L1) treatment. Every receptor here comes from a man between 65 and 85 years old with urothelial cancer.

This clone was picked up one time. The CDR3 loop is CASRGQGPNEKLFF. CDR3 coding DNA: TGTGCCAGCAGAGGACAGGGCCCTAATGAAAAACTGTTTTTT. The rearrangement links TRBV6-5 to TRBJ1-4, with 8 bases matching TRBD1. This CDR3 is 14 amino acids long. Trimming took 6 bases from V and 3 from J; bases not matched to a gene: 3. The germline gives CDR1 MNHEY, CDR2 SVGAGI.

The chain joins TRBV6-7 to TRBJ2-7, with 12 bases aligning to TRBD2. TRBV6-7 carries the ORF label, with uncertain function. This CDR3 region has 13 residues. V was pared by 11 bases and J by 2 bases, with 4 bases of the junction left unmatched. The CDR3, as DNA: TGTGCCCACGGACTAGCGGGAACCTACGAGCAGTACTTC. The encoded protein is CAHGLAGTYEQYF.

The V and J genes are TRBV18 and TRBJ1-1; D may be TRBD1 (6 bases). The CDR3 runs 13 residues. V gave up 9 bases and J gave up 4 bases, with 15 bases separating them. From germline, CDR1 is KGHSH and CDR2 LQKENI. CDR3 in amino acids: CASPRDMSTEAFF. CDR3 nucleotide sequence: TGTGCCAGTCCCCGGGACATGTCCACTGAAGCTTTCTTT.

The chain carries TRBV11-3 and TRBJ2-7; 7 positions match TRBD1. From germline, CDR1 is SGHNT and CDR2 YENEEA. Trimming removed 0 bases from V and 6 bases from J; junction bases left unmatched: 5. CDR3 length equals 14 residues. As DNA, the CDR3 is TGTGCCAGCAGCTTAGAAACAGGGGTCGGCGAGCAGTACTTC. Its translation is CASSLETGVGEQYF.

The CDR3 region has the DNA TGTGCCAGCAGCCCCCGCCCAGTAGCTGAGCAGTTCTTC. Translating gives CASSPRPVAEQFF. J is TRBJ2-1 and V is TRBV14; D remains unclear. The CDR3 runs 13 residues. Between the trimmed V and J ends, which lost 4 bases and 9 bases, there was a span of 13 bases. CDR1 is SGHDN and CDR2 is FVKESK in the germline V gene.

V is TRBV5-6 and J is TRBJ2-3, with 10 bases that match TRBD2. Germline trimming cut 1 base from V and 4 bases from J; bases unmatched to any gene: 3. Germline values: CDR1 SGHDT, CDR2 YYEEEE. CDR3 length: 15 residues. CDR3 protein: CASSLYSGRSDTQYF. CDR3 DNA sequence: TGTGCCAGCAGCTTGTATAGCGGGAGGTCAGATACGCAGTATTTT.

The rearrangement joins TRBV7-4 to TRBJ1-5, with D unclear. The CDR3 runs to 16 residues. The V and J ends lost 0 bases and 2 bases respectively, with 11 bases between them. Germline lookup yields CDR1 SGHVT and CDR2 SQSDAQ. CDR3 residues: CASSLAGSRGNQPQHF. The CDR3 DNA follows: TGTGCCAGCAGCTTAGCAGGGAGTCGTGGCAATCAGCCCCAGCATTTT.

The J gene is TRBJ2-2, the V gene TRBV7-8, with TRBD2 as a possible D gene (6 bases). Trimming pared 2 bases from V and 4 bases from J, leaving 11 bases between. The germline V gene encodes CDR1 SGHVS and CDR2 FQNEAQ. CDR3 size: 15 residues. CDR3 coding DNA: TGTGCCAGCAGCTTATGGGTGCGGGGCACCGGGGAGCTGTTTTTT. Encoded protein: CASSLWVRGTGELFF.

This chain connects TRBV7-9 to TRBJ1-1; D perhaps matches TRBD1 (5 bases). The germline CDR1 and CDR2 sequences are SEHNR and FQNEAQ (reference sequence). V lost 4 bases and J 9 bases, leaving 18 bases between the germline ends. The CDR3 covers 14 residues. CDR3 sequence: CASSSLGAAGQAFF. CDR3 sequence (DNA): TGTGCCAGCAGCTCTTTAGGGGCTGCGGGGCAAGCTTTCTTT.

The chain has TRBV19 and TRBJ1-1; D is possibly TRBD1 (5 bases). The CDR3 length is 16 residues. V shed 8 bases and J shed 10 bases, with 29 bases lying between them. Germline-derived CDR1 and CDR2 are LNHDA and SQIVND (reference sequence). CDR3 in DNA: TGTGCCAGTGATACAGGCGGGGACTTAACACTGAAGAGAGCTTTCTTT. Its protein is CASDTGGDLTLKRAFF.

V and J are TRBV5-1 and TRBJ2-1; 11 bases are shared with TRBD1. Germline V gives CDR1 SGHRS, CDR2 YFSETQ. This CDR3 is 16 amino acids long. Trimming removed 4 bases from V and 4 bases from J; junction bases left unmatched: 7. The CDR3 region is CASSASGTGGYNEQFF. The CDR3 DNA is TGCGCCAGCAGCGCCTCCGGGACAGGGGGGTACAATGAGCAGTTCTTC. Based on the CDR3 plus reference TRBV5-1 and TRBJ2-1, the full variable domain is KAGVTQTPRYLIKTRGQQVTLSCSPISGHRSVSWYQQTPGQGLQFLFEYFSETQRNKGNFPGRFSGRQFSNSRSEMNVSTLELGDSALYLCASSASGTGGYNEQFFGPGTRLTVL.

The chain combines TRBV5-4 with TRBJ2-5, with D possibly TRBD1 on 6 matching bases. Germline V lookup: CDR1 SGHNT, CDR2 YYREEE (reference sequence). CDR3 size: 16 residues. Trimming cost V 1 base and J 3 bases, with 16 bases left between them. The CDR3 sequence: CASSLLSGVAKETQYF. The CDR3 DNA reads as TGTGCCAGCAGCTTGTTGTCAGGGGTTGCGAAAGAGACCCAGTACTTC.

The chain employs TRBV5-4 and TRBJ2-1, with 7 bases fitting TRBD1. Germline V gene data show CDR1 as SGHNT and CDR2 as YYREEE (reference sequence). Trimming at V came to 4 bases and at J to 4 bases, leaving 8 bases not matched to a gene. The CDR3 spans 15 residues. CDR3 sequence: CASSPPQGEYNEQFF. CDR3 coding DNA: TGTGCCAGCAGCCCCCCCCAGGGGGAATACAATGAGCAGTTCTTC. Looking up the rest from reference TRBV5-4 and TRBJ2-1 gives the full variable domain: ETGVTQSPTHLIKTRGQQVTLRCSSQSGHNTVSWYQQALGQGPQFIFQYYREEENGRGNFPPRFSGLQFPNYSSELNVNALELDDSALYLCASSPPQGEYNEQFFGPGTRLTVL.

The rearrangement joins TRBV10-3 to TRBJ2-6; possible D gene TRBD2, 6 bases. The V and J ends lost 0 bases and 2 bases respectively, with 8 bases between them. There are 16 residues in the CDR3. From germline, CDR1 is ENHRY and CDR2 SYGVKD. CDR3 bases: TGTGCCATCAGTGAGTCGACGGGGGCTGGGGCCAACGTCCTGACTTTC. Translating it yields CAISESTGAGANVLTF.

The V and J genes are TRBV4-1 and TRBJ2-1, with D perhaps TRBD2 (6 bases). Trimming took 3 bases from V and 6 from J, leaving 12 bases between them. Per the germline V gene, CDR1 is MGHRA and CDR2 is YSYEKL. This CDR3 has 14 residues. The CDR3 nucleotides are TGCGCCAGCAGCCAGGGGGGTCTGGCCAATGAGCAGTTCTTC. It translates to CASSQGGLANEQFF.

This chain uses TRBV10-1 with TRBJ2-7, with 9 positions matching TRBD1. CDR3 size: 17 residues. The J segment lost 6 bases and the V segment lost 4 bases, leaving 16 bases of the junction unmatched. In germline, CDR1 is WNHNN, CDR2 SYGVQD (reference sequence). The DNA for the CDR3 is TGCGCCAGCAGTGGGGGGTACTCCGGGACAGGGTCTTCCGAGCAGTACTTC. Its protein is CASSGGYSGTGSSEQYF.

This chain connects TRBV11-3 to TRBJ1-2; tentative D call: TRBD1 (5 bases). Trimming removed 0 bases at V and 6 bases at J, with 8 bases between. The length of the CDR3 is 13 residues. Germline V gene data show CDR1 as SGHNT and CDR2 as YENEEA. CDR3 amino acids: CASSLEGGDGYTF. CDR3 in DNA: TGTGCCAGCAGCTTAGAGGGGGGAGATGGCTACACCTTC.

V and J are TRBV2 and TRBJ2-7; tentative D call: TRBD2 (7 bases). Per germline, CDR1 SNHLY and CDR2 FYNNEI. The length of the CDR3 is 14 residues. Trimming removed 11 bases at V and 2 bases at J, with 19 bases between. CDR3 protein: CAGRGGSLTYEQYF. The CDR3 DNA reads TGTGCCGGGAGGGGGGGGAGCCTCACCTACGAGCAGTACTTC.

This clone was detected a few times. CDR3: CASRKAGGLGEQYF. The CDR3 DNA sequence: TGTGCCAGTAGAAAAGCGGGAGGGCTGGGCGAGCAGTACTTC. The chain employs TRBV6-5 and TRBJ2-7, with 10 bases that match TRBD2. Germline V gene data show CDR1 as MNHEY and CDR2 as SVGAGI. V lost 9 bases, J lost 6 bases, and 11 bases stayed unmatched. This CDR3 is built from 14 residues.

The chain has TRBV2 and TRBJ2-3; D not resolved. The CDR3 has 12 residues. Germline V CDR1 and CDR2: SNHLY, FYNNEI. V lost 3 bases and J 4 bases, leaving 5 bases between the germline ends. CDR3 DNA: TGTGCCAGCAGTGAGAGCGCAGATACGCAGTATTTT. Residues: CASSESADTQYF.

This clone was counted once. This sequence joins TRBV10-3 and TRBJ2-3, with 8 bases lining up with TRBD2. The CDR3 consists of 16 residues. Trimming took 5 bases from V and 1 from J; bases not matched to a gene: 8. The germline V gene has CDR1 ENHRY and CDR2 SYGVKD. CDR3 in DNA: TGTGCCATCAGTCGAGCGGGAGAGACCGGCACAGATACGCAGTATTTT. It yields the protein CAISRAGETGTDTQYF.

The CDR3 DNA reads TGTGCCAGCAGCTTTAGCGGGAGGGCCGGGGAGCAGTTCTTC. Translation: CASSFSGRAGEQFF. The chain employs TRBV7-9 and TRBJ2-1, with 11 bases aligning to TRBD2. Germline V CDR1 and CDR2: SEHNR, FQNEAQ (reference sequence). The CDR3 runs to 14 residues. The V gene end was trimmed by 3 bases and the J gene end by 10 bases; junction bases not matched to a gene: 5.

This chain uses TRBV7-3 with TRBJ2-1; 9 bases fit TRBD2. J lost 9 bases, V lost 5 bases, and 11 bases had no gene match. CDR1 and CDR2 (germline): SGHTA, FQGTGA. The CDR3 totals 15 residues. CDR3 DNA: TGTGCCAGCAGCCCATGGGTAGCGGGAGTGGTTGAGCAGTTCTTC. It encodes CASSPWVAGVVEQFF.

This clone was counted once. The chain carries TRBV12-5 and TRBJ2-4; 8 bases are shared with TRBD1. The CDR3 totals 16 residues. V shed 1 base, J shed 0 bases, and the junction held 2 bases outside the gene matches. Germline V CDR1 and CDR2: LGHNT, FRNRAP. The CDR3: CASGLGTGLAKNIQYF. The CDR3 DNA follows: TGTGCTAGTGGTTTGGGGACAGGGCTAGCCAAAAACATTCAGTACTTC.

The chain uses TRBV28 and TRBJ2-3, with 7 bases matching TRBD2. J was trimmed by 1 base and V by 5 bases; bases with no gene match: 12. Germline CDR1 MDHEN, CDR2 SYDVKM. CDR3 length: 17 amino acids. The CDR3 DNA reads as TGTGCCAGCAGTCCCACCGTGGGCCGGGAGGGCACAGATACGCAGTATTTT. As protein: CASSPTVGREGTDTQYF.

V usage is TRBV19 and J usage is TRBJ1-1; 7 nucleotides align to TRBD1. With 1 base clipped from V and 4 bases from J, the junction kept 9 bases outside the gene matches. CDR1 is LNHDA, CDR2 SQIVND, per germline (reference sequence). The CDR3 length is 16 residues. Here the CDR3 DNA reads TGTGCCAGTAGTATAGGGAAGGGGACAGTGATCACTGAAGCTTTCTTT. As protein: CASSIGKGTVITEAFF.